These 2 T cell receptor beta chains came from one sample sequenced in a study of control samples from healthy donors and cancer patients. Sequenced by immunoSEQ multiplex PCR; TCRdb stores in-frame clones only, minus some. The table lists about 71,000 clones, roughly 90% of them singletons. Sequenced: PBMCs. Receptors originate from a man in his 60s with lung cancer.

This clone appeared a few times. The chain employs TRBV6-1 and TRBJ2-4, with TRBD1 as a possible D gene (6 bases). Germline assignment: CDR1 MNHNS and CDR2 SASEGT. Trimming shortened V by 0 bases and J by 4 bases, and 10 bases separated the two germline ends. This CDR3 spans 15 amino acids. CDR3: CASSEALRGKNIQYF. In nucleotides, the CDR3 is TGTGCCAGCAGTGAAGCTCTCAGGGGAAAAAACATTCAGTACTTC.

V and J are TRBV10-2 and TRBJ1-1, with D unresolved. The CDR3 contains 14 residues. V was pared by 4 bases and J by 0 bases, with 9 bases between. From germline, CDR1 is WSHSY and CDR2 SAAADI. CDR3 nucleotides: TGCGCCAGCAGTGTGTCGGACTTGAACACTGAAGCTTTCTTT. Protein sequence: CASSVSDLNTEAFF.